This TCR beta chain was identified in a study of T cell repertoires in cytomegalovirus infection. Points from the study as a whole: Frequencies of public TCR beta families were cumulated, and this identified carriers of CMV plus the relevant HLA.

MiXCR was run by TCRdb on the reads, yielding one entry per CDR3 protein. The table lists approximately 140,000 distinct CDR3 sequences, 5% to 6.5% of them singletons. This clonotype was picked up many times. As yet, its antigen is unknown. Germline values: CDR1 SGHVS, CDR2 FQNEAQ. The CDR3 extends over 16 amino acids. Germline trimming cut 4 bases from V and 4 bases from J; bases unmatched to any gene: 8. The TCR was taken from a human donor in good health (CMV status not recorded). Some clones in this sample may be carry-over from other donors' samples. The gene calls are TRBV7-8 and TRBJ2-3, with TRBD2 matching 10 bases. The specimen sequenced was PBMCs. CDR3 residues: CASSSGLAEPSDTQYF. The DNA for the CDR3 is TGTGCCAGCAGCTCCGGACTAGCGGAGCCCTCAGATACGCAGTATTTT.